The clone carrying this TCR beta chain was seen only once. Sequenced by immunoSEQ multiplex PCR; TCRdb stores in-frame clones only, minus some. The table includes tens of thousands of clones, around nine tenths detected once. The sample belongs to a study of T cell responses to AZD1222 COVID-19 vaccine. Germline loops: CDR1 DFQATT, CDR2 SNEGSKA (reference sequence). The germline V and J ends were trimmed by 3 bases and 8 bases, with 11 bases remaining between them. The CDR3 is made up of 12 amino acids. This material consisted of peripheral blood, taken on day 0 of AZD1222 vaccination. The clonotype was recovered from an adult in good health. The chain is built from TRBV20-1 and TRBJ2-1, with no clear D. CDR3: CSASASSDEQFF. CDR3 in DNA: TGCAGTGCTAGTGCCAGCAGCGATGAGCAGTTCTTC.